The entry below gives a single T cell receptor beta chain sequence along with its context. What this receptor recognizes is not known. No base quality values were provided; no much bigger clone lies one nucleotide off. The CDR3 contains 14 residues, cysteine and phenylalanine counted. Only CDR3 DNA remains: 42 bases, in frame from the first base. Per the germline V gene (reference sequence), GTSNPN is the CDR1 and SVGIG is the CDR2. V ends up 3 bases short and J 2 bases short, with an unmatched junction base count of 4. The cohort consisted of hundreds of healthy bone marrow donors. All cohort members were sampled while nominally healthy, although unrecorded immune exposures were likely present. The donor was CMV seronegative and belonged to the group of 320 or so seronegative cohort members. A peripheral blood sample was collected from each donor, and TCR beta sequencing was performed on peripheral blood mononuclear cells. Genomic DNA extraction from the blood cell samples was performed with the Qiagen DNeasy Blood Extraction Kit.

This record comes from a study of cytomegalovirus exposure and HLA in healthy donors (dated by TCRdb to between 2016 and 2019). Concerning the study at large: An earlier analysis of 587 of the donors reported 250 to 300 Gb of sequence data and around 110 million unique TCR beta sequences from 190 million or so T cells. An early release that covered some 630 HLA-typed donors contained approximately 300 gigabases of sequencing data and tens of millions of unique TCR sequences. Among the roughly 390 genotyped donors, under 90% belonged to the genetic ancestry cluster associated with self-reported Caucasian donors. The aim of the study was to test whether cataloging public T cell receptors could identify signatures of past pathogen exposure. The T cell repertoires of 666 subjects were profiled by immunosequencing and related to cytomegalovirus serostatus. A separate validation cohort of some 130 different subjects was used in addition to the approximately 640-subject first cohort. To predict cytomegalovirus infection status, the study brought together high-throughput TCR immunosequencing, statistical association of individual TCRs with disease status, and machine learning. In a later analysis, previously published TCR beta repertoires from several hundred donors were re-analyzed and high-resolution HLA genotyping was added so that TCR occurrence patterns could be studied. Rather than drawing on any new phenotypic data, the later analysis identified candidate immune exposures from TCR beta sequences and the way those sequences occurred across donors. An earlier analysis of 587 of the donors used high-throughput TCR beta sequencing to judge whether each TCR beta V gene segment behaved as functional or pseudogenic. Donor age, sex, ethnicity and CMV serostatus were compiled together with the repertoire data. A later genetic analysis used genome-wide SNP genotypes for about three fifths of the 666 donors, treating that subset as a discovery cohort. All discovery cohort repertoires had been generated on a single sequencing platform. HLA typing covered class I and class II loci at four-digit resolution. Typing coverage varied by locus: roughly 629-640 donors for A, B, C, DRB1 and DQB1; under 550 for DQA1; about 600 for DPA1; roughly 470 for DPB1. Roughly 5 DR-DQ haplotypes were handled as single units for association and clustering, since linkage in the cohort was strong. On average, over 200,000 unique TCR beta nucleotide sequences were sequenced per donor among about 400 genotyped donors of the cohort, with 15% to 20% of those sequences being non-productive. Beyond this particular receptor, the publication reports: A further reported finding was that TCR beta sequences accurately predicted the HLA-A and HLA-B alleles for most subjects in the first cohort. In a later genetic analysis, fewer N-insertions in productive TCRs were reported among donors in an Asian-associated ancestry cluster than the roughly 700-donor mean. A later analysis found that HLA-associated TCR beta chains were more clonally expanded and had lower generation probabilities than equally common non-associated chains. Broadly in line with IMGT annotations, most TCR beta V segments showed up in productive rearrangements about 87% or about 30% of the time in an earlier analysis of several hundred of the donors. Presence/absence analyses assumed roughly uniform sequencing depth across donors, an assumption that may not hold. When HLA alleles, especially DR and DQ, strongly co-occurred, attributing TCR associations to individual alleles was difficult. In a later analysis, several top co-occurrence clusters were reported to appear linked to parvovirus B19, influenza, CMV and Epstein-Barr virus. In vitro tests confirmed that a few of the cytomegalovirus-associated TCR beta chains recognize cytomegalovirus antigens. A later analysis found that TCR association rates varied across HLA loci, with DRB1 alleles showing the most associated TCRs and HLA-C alleles the fewest. Because counts were too low, approximately 18 rarely observed V segments, including chromosome 9 orphons, were excluded from the earlier analysis of 587 of the donors. The sequencing pipeline was judged likely to have produced a cluster of highly shared sequence variants as a technical artifact. According to the authors, the approach could potentially be generalized to other disease states and immunological phenotypes. Across donors, most TCR sequences were observed very rarely, whereas some public TCRs were present in many individuals. Immune exposure information for the cohort was limited to CMV serostatus. The cohort was sequenced for TCR beta chains only, and without alpha or paired-chain data the features that could be detected were limited. Correlated functional status among segregating V segments might reflect linkage disequilibrium, but an unknown experimental factor could not be ruled out. In a later analysis, most CMV-associated TCR beta chains were found to appear HLA-restricted, with HLA associations seemingly driven largely by CMV exposure. Some IMGT-functional V segments, including TRBV6-2 and TRBV6-3, could not be distinguished by the 87-base-pair reads and were therefore excluded. Because some donors lacked HLA typing at each locus, the association tests relied only on the typed subset. An association between a missense DCLRE1C variant and V-gene and J-gene trimming of TCR beta chains was found in a later genetic analysis and replicated in an independent cohort. In both the original and validation cohorts, the classifier was reported to diagnose cytomegalovirus status with high specificity and sensitivity. The study gave a list of 150 to 200 TCR beta chains associated with cytomegalovirus. Specific HLA alleles were associated with over 15,000 TCR beta sequences at a false discovery rate of 0.05 in a later analysis.

Library creation used the immunoSEQ multiplex PCR assay. For the multiplex PCR, a mixture combining 60 forward primers for TCR Vbeta segments and 13 reverse primers for TCR Jbeta segments was used. Amplification of the CDR3 region of rearranged TCR beta genes was performed with a multiplex PCR assay on genomic DNA. On the Illumina HiSeq System, the amplified TCR beta libraries were sequenced as 87-base-pair reads. In the authors' own workflow: Across the 670 or so repertoires, a later analysis counted approximately 83 million unique TCR beta chains, some 11 million of which were shared by at least two donors. To remove PCR and sequencing errors, raw reads were error-corrected and collapsed into unique sequences using a nearest-neighbor algorithm that merged closely related sequences. To assign V, D and J gene segments, CDR3 sequences were aligned to IMGT reference sequences. Each retained sequence needed at least a six-nucleotide match to both a V gene segment and a J gene segment. A rearrangement was called productive if the CDR3 had no stop codons and remained in frame with V and J, and every other rearrangement was called non-productive. Following IMGT convention, CDR3 was defined as the stretch from the second conserved V-encoded cysteine to the conserved J-encoded phenylalanine. The earlier analysis of roughly 590 of the donors excluded any sequence lacking an unambiguous match to a single V gene segment. An earlier analysis of about 590 of the donors classified V segments as functional when productive rearrangements were above 56.7% and as segregating when the standard deviation between donors was above 5%. A statistical classification framework was built for diagnosing cytomegalovirus status from the catalog of TCR beta chain sequences. In a later analysis, V and J genes were assigned by comparing TCR nucleotide sequences against IMGT/GENE-DB human TR gene sequences. A later analysis assigned CDR3 sequences and most-parsimonious VDJ recombination scenarios with the TCRdist pipeline. In a later analysis, each TCR beta chain was defined by its CDR3 amino acid sequence together with its V-gene family, and reads without a unique V-gene family were excluded. A later analysis removed 600 or so highly shared, low-generation-probability nucleotide sequences to deal with suspected cross-contamination and a sequencing artifact. For each public chain, a later analysis derived a clonal expansion index from normalized ranks of inferred template counts within each repertoire. In a later analysis, generation probabilities were computed using a VDJ recombination model fitted to out-of-frame rearrangements, and the results were checked against IGoR. A later analysis scored TCR-TCR, TCR-HLA and TCR-CMV co-occurrence with hypergeometric tests, applying a repertoire-size bias correction to TCR pairs. To estimate false discovery rates, a later analysis permuted the HLA or CMV assignments 20 times. In a later analysis, co-occurring TCRs were grouped with DBSCAN, and TCRdist sequence similarity was added when clustering was performed within HLA-allele-positive subsets. Repertoires with fewer than 30,000 or more than 120,000 public chains were left out of co-occurrence clustering, as were about 5 repertoires with anomalous nucleotide sharing. What TCRdb holds here is the immuneACCESS table cut down to in-frame rearrangements. Part of the clones is not present; checked against another copy, under half of the missing clones reflect an unresolved V gene, and the others are unexplained. That table supplies the V and J calls and clone size; D and trimming were determined from the DNA. This sample lists about 170,000 clones; roughly 80% were detected once. About 2.4% of the sample belongs to the ten largest clones.

The source material was PBMCs. Recombination linked TRBV30 to TRBJ2-3; TRBD1 aligns with 8 central bases. The receptor was isolated from a male donor in good health and CMV-seronegative. For the CDR3, the sequence is CAWSDRGFTDTQYF. The nucleotide sequence is given as TGTGCCTGGAGCGACAGGGGTTTCACAGATACGCAGTATTTT.